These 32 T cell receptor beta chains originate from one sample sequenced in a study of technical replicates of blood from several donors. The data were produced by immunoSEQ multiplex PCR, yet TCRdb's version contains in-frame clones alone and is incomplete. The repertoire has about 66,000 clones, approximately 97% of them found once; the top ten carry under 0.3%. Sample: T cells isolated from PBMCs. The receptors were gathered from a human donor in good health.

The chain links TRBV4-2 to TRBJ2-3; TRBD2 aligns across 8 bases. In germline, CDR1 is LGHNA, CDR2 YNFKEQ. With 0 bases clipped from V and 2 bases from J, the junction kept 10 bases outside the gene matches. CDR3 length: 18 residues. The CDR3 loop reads CASSQEVRLAGYTDTQYF. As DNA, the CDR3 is TGTGCCAGCAGCCAAGAAGTCAGGCTAGCGGGTTACACAGATACGCAGTATTTT.

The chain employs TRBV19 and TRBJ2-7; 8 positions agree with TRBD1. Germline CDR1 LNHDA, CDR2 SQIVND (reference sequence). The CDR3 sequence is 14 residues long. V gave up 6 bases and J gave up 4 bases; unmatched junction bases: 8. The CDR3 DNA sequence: TGTGCCAGTAGCGCCGGGACAGGCCGATACGAGCAGTACTTC. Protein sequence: CASSAGTGRYEQYF.

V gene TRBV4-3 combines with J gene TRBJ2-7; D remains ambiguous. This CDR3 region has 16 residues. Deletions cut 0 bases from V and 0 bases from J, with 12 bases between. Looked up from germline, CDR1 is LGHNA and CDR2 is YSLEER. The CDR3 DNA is TGCGCCAGCAGCCAAGACGATAAACCGAGCTCCTACGAGCAGTACTTC. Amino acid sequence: CASSQDDKPSSYEQYF.

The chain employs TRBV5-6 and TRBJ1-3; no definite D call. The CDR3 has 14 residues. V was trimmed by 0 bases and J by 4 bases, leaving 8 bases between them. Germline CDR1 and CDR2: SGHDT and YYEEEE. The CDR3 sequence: CASSLGWAGNTIYF. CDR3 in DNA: TGTGCCAGCAGCTTGGGGTGGGCAGGAAACACCATATATTTT.

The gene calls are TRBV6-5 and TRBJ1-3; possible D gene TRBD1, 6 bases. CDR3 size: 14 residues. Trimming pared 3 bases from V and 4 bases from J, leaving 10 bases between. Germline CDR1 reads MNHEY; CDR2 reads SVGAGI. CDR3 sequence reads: CASSYFGQGNTIYF. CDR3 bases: TGTGCCAGCAGTTATTTCGGACAGGGAAACACCATATATTTT.

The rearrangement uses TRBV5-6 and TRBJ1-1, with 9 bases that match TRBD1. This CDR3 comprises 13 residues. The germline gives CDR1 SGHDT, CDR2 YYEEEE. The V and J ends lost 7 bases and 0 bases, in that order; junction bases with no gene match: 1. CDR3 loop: CASGTGMNTEAFF. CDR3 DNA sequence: TGTGCCAGCGGGACAGGGATGAACACTGAAGCTTTCTTT.

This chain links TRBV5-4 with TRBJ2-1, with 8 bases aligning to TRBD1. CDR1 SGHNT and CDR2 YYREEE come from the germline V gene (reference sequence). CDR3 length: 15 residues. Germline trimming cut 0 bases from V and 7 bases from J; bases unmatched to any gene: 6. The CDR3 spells CASSLGQGALNEQFF. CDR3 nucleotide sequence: TGTGCCAGCAGCTTGGGGCAGGGGGCCTTGAATGAGCAGTTCTTC.

CDR3 nucleotides: TGTGCCAGCAGTTTTAGCTCCTACGAGCAGTACTTC. Translating gives CASSFSSYEQYF. V and J are TRBV28 and TRBJ2-7, with D hard to call. The V end lost 3 bases, the J end lost 0 bases, and 3 bases lay between the germline ends. The CDR3 covers 12 residues. The V gene's germline CDR1 is MDHEN and CDR2 SYDVKM.

The CDR3 spells CASSLAQGRLNTEAFF. CDR3 bases: TGTGCCAGCAGTTTAGCACAGGGGCGCTTGAACACTGAAGCTTTCTTT. The J gene is TRBJ1-1, the V gene TRBV28, with 7 nucleotides matching TRBD1. Germline CDR1 is MDHEN and CDR2 is SYDVKM. V gave up 2 bases and J gave up 0 bases; unmatched junction bases: 6. The CDR3 consists of 16 residues. The entire variable domain, with the rest obtained from reference TRBV28 and TRBJ1-1, is as follows: DVKVTQSSRYLVKRTGEKVFLECVQDMDHENMFWYRQDPGLGLRLIYFSYDVKMKEKGDIPEGYSVSREKKERFSLILESASTNQTSMYLCASSLAQGRLNTEAFFGQGTRLTVV.

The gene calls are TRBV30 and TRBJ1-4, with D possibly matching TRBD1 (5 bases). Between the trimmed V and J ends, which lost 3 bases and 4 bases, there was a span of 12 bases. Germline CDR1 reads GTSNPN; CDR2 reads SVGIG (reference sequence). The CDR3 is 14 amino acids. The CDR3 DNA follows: TGTGCCTGGAGCGAGGGGAGGGATAATGAAAAACTGTTTTTT. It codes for CAWSEGRDNEKLFF.

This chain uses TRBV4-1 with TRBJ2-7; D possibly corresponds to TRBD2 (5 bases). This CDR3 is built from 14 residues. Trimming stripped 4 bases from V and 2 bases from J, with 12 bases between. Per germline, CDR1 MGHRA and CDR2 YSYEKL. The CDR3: CASSLGLDPYEQYF. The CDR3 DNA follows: TGCGCCAGCAGCCTAGGACTCGACCCCTACGAGCAGTACTTC.

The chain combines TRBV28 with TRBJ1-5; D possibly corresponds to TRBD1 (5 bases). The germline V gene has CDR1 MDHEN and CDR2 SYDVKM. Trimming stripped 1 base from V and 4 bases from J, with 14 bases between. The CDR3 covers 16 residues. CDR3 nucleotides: TGTGCCAGCAGTTTATCCCGACAGCTACCTAATCAGCCCCAGCATTTT. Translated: CASSLSRQLPNQPQHF. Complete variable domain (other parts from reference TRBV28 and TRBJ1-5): DVKVTQSSRYLVKRTGEKVFLECVQDMDHENMFWYRQDPGLGLRLIYFSYDVKMKEKGDIPEGYSVSREKKERFSLILESASTNQTSMYLCASSLSRQLPNQPQHFGDGTRLSIL.

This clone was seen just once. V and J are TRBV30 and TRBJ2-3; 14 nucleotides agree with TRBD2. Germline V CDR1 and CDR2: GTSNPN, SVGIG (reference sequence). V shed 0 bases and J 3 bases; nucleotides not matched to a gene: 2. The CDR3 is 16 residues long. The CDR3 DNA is TGTGCCTGGAGTGTAGGGACTAGCGGGAGAACAGATACGCAGTATTTT. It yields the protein CAWSVGTSGRTDTQYF.

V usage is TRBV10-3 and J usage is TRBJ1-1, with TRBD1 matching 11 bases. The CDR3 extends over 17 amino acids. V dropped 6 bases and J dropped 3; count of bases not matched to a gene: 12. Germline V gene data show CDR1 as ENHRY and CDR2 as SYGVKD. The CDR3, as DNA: TGTGCCATCAGCCGGGACAGGGGGTTTAAAGGGGACACTGAAGCTTTCTTT. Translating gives CAISRDRGFKGDTEAFF.

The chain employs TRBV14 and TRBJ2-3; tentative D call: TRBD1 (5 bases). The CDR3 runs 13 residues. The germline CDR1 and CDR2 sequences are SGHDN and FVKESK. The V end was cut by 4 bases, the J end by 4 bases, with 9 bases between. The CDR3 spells CASSLGVPDTQYF. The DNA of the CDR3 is TGTGCCAGCAGCCTAGGGGTACCAGATACGCAGTATTTT.

The CDR3 DNA reads TGTGCCAGCAGCAGACACCCGACTAGTTACACCGGGGAGCTGTTTTTT. This encodes CASSRHPTSYTGELFF. The J gene is TRBJ2-2, the V gene TRBV7-9; a weak D match, TRBD2 (6 bases). CDR3 length: 16 amino acids. The germline V gene has CDR1 SEHNR and CDR2 FQNEAQ (reference sequence). V lost 5 bases and J lost 3, with 16 bases in between.

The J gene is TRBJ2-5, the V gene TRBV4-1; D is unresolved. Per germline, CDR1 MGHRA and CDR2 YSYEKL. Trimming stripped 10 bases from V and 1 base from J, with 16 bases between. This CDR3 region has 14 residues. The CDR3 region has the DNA TGCGCCACCTTGGGTGAGCGTAGCCAAGAGACCCAGTACTTC. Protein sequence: CATLGERSQETQYF.

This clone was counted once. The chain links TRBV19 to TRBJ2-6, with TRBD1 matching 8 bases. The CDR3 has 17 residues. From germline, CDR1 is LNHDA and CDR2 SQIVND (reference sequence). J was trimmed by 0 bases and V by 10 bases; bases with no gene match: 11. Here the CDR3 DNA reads TGTGCCACGTCCACAGGGGGATCAATCTCTGGGGCCAACGTCCTGACTTTC. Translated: CATSTGGSISGANVLTF.

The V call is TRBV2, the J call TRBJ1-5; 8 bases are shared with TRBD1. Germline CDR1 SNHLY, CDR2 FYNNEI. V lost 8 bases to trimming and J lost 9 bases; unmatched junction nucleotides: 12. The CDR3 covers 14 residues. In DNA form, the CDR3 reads TGTGCCAGCCCCGGGACAGGCGTCATATCGCCCCAGCATTTT. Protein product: CASPGTGVISPQHF.

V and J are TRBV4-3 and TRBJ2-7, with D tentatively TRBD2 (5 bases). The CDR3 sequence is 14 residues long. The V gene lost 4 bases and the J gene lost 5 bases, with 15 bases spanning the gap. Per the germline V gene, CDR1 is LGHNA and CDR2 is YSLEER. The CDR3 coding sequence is TGCGCCAGCAGCCTGTCGGGAATAGGGAACGAGCAGTACTTC. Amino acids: CASSLSGIGNEQYF.

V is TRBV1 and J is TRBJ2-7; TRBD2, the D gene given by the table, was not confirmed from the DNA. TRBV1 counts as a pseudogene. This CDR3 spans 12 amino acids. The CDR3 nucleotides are TGCACCAGCAGCCAAGTGACTTACGAGCAGTACTTC. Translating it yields CTSSQVTYEQYF.

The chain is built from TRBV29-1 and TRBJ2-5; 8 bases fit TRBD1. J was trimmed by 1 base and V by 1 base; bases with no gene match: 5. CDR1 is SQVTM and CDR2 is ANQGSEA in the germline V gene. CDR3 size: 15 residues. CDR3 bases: TGCAGCGTTGAAGCGGACAGGGAACCCCAAGAGACCCAGTACTTC. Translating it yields CSVEADREPQETQYF.

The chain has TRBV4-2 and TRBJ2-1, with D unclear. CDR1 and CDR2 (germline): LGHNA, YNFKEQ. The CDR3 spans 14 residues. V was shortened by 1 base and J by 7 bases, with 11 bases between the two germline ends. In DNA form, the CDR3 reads TGTGCCAGCAGCCAAGTGGTGACTCCTAATGAGCAGTTCTTC. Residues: CASSQVVTPNEQFF.

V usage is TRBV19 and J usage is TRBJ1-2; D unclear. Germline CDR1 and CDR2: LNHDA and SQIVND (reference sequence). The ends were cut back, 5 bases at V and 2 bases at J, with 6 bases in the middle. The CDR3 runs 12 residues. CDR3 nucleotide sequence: TGTGCCAGTAGTTACAGCAACTATGGCTACACCTTC. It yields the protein CASSYSNYGYTF.

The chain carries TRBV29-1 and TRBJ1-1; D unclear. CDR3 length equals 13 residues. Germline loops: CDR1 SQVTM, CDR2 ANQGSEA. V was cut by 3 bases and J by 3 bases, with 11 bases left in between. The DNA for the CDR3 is TGCAGCGTTGACGGGGTAAGGGACACTGAAGCTTTCTTT. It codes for CSVDGVRDTEAFF. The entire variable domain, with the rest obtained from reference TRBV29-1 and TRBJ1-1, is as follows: SAVISQKPSRDICQRGTSLTIQCQVDSQVTMMFWYRQQPGQSLTLIATANQGSEATYESGFVIDKFPISRPNLTFSTLTVSNMSPEDSSIYLCSVDGVRDTEAFFGQGTRLTVV.

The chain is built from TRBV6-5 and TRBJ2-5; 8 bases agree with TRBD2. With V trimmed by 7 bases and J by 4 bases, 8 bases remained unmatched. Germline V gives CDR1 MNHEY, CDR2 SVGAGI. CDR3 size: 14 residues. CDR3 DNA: TGTGCCAGCAAAAATAGCGGGACTGGAGAGACCCAGTACTTC. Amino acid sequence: CASKNSGTGETQYF.

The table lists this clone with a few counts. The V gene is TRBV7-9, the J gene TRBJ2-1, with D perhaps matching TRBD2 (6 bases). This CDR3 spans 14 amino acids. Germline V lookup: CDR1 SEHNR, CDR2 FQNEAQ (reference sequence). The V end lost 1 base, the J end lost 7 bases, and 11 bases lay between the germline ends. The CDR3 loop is CASSLEFSGNEQFF. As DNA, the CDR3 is TGTGCCAGCAGCTTAGAATTCAGCGGGAATGAGCAGTTCTTC.

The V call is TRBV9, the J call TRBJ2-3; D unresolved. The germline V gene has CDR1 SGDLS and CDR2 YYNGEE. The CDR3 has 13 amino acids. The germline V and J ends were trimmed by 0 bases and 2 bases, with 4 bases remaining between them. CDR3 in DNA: TGTGCCAGCAGCGTAGACTTCACAGATACGCAGTATTTT. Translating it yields CASSVDFTDTQYF.

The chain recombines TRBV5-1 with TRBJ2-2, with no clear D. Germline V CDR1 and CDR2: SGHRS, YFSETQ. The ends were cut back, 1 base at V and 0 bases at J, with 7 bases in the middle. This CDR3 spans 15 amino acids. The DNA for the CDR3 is TGCGCCAGCAGCTTGAATTCTCCGAACACCGGGGAGCTGTTTTTT. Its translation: CASSLNSPNTGELFF.

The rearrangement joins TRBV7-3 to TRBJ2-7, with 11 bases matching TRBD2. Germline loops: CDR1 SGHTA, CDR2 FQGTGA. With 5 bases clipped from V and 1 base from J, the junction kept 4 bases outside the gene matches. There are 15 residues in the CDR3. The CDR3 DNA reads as TGTGCCAGCAGCAGAGTAGCGGGAGGGTCCTACGAGCAGTACTTC. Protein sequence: CASSRVAGGSYEQYF.

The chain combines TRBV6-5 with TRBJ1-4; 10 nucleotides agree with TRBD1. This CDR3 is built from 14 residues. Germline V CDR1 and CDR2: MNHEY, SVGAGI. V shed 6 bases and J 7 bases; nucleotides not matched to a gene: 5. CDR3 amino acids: CASRKGQGGEKLFF. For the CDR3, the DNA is TGTGCCAGCAGGAAAGGACAGGGGGGTGAAAAACTGTTTTTT.

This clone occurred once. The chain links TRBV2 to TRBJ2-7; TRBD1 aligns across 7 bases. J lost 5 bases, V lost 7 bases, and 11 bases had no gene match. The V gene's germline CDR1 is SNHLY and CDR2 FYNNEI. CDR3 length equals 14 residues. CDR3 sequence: CASKLDRFGHEQYF. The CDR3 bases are TGTGCCAGCAAATTGGACAGGTTCGGTCACGAGCAGTACTTC.